This paragraph covers one TCR beta chain sequence. Assay: immunoSEQ multiplex PCR; the TCRdb copy retains only in-frame clones and omits some. Of about 36,000 clones in the sample, about 88% were seen once. This entry belongs to a study of OX40 agonist ivuxolimab in advanced cancers. There are 13 residues in the CDR3. CDR1 and CDR2 (germline): SGHNT, YENEEA. V was pared by 1 base and J by 5 bases, with 9 bases between. The clonotype comes from an adult with an advanced solid tumor such as melanoma, head and neck, liver or kidney cancer. This chain uses TRBV11-3 with TRBJ2-7; D not resolved. Here the sequenced sample was CD4+ or CD8+ T cells sorted from blood, taken in a trial of the OX40 agonist ivuxolimab. The CDR3, as DNA: TGTGCCAGCAGCTTAGCTTTTCGCGACGAGCAGTACTTC. Translating gives CASSLAFRDEQYF. Looking up the rest from reference TRBV11-3 and TRBJ2-7 gives the full variable domain: EAGVVQSPRYKIIEKKQPVAFWCNPISGHNTLYWYLQNLGQGPELLIRYENEEAVDDSQLPKDRFSAERLKGVDSTLKIQPAELGDSAVYLCASSLAFRDEQYFGPGTRLTVT.